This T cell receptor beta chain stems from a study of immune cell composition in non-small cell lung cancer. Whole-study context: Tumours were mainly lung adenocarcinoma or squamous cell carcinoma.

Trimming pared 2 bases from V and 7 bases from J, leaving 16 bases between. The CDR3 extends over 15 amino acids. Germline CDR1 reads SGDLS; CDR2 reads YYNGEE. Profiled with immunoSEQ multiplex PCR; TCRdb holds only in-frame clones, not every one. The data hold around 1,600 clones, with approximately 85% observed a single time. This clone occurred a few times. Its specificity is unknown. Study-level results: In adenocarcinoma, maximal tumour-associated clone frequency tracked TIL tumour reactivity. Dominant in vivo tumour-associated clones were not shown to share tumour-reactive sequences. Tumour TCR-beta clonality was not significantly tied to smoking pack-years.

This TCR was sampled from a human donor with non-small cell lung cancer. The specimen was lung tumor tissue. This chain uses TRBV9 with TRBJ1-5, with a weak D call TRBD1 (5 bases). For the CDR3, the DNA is TGTGCCAGCAGCGTCGCGGGGACCCCAACACAGCCCCAGCATTTT. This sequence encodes CASSVAGTPTQPQHF.